The source of this T cell receptor (beta chain) is a study of Ad26.COV2.S vaccination and SARS-CoV-2 variants. Sample treatment: some 20 received Ad26.COV2.S at low or high dose, single or two shots; several received placebo; per-sample allocation not given. On day 63 after the first injection, vaccine and placebo recipients gave samples. Repertoires were generated with immunoSEQ multiplex PCR, while TCRdb's copy carries only in-frame clones and drops some. The sample contains around 450,000 clones, around 87% of which appear only once. The sequence was obtained from a person between 18 and 59 years old who received the Ad26.COV2.S COVID-19 vaccine or a placebo. The sample in question was peripheral blood, obtained in a trial of Ad26.COV2.S vaccine versus placebo.

The CDR3 DNA reads TGTGCCAGCAGCCCCTGGGGGGGTGGGAACACTGAAGCTTTCTTT. Protein: CASSPWGGGNTEAFF. The chain links TRBV2 to TRBJ1-1, with a weak D call TRBD1 (5 bases). V lost 6 bases to trimming and J lost 1 base, with 15 bases between them. Germline V gene sequence: CDR1 SNHLY, CDR2 FYNNEI. The CDR3 runs to 15 residues.